A single sample gave rise to the 2 T cell receptor beta chains below, sequenced in a study of CD8+ T cells in alopecia areata. TCR sequencing used cDNA made by reverse transcription of extracted RNA. The method was immunoSEQ multiplex PCR; TCRdb's version includes in-frame clones alone and lacks a portion of them. The sample has roughly 60,000 clones, about 40% seen once. The sequenced material came from NKG2D-low CD8+ T cells sorted from blood. These receptors all come from a human donor with alopecia areata.

The chain couples TRBV27 to TRBJ1-2, with D perhaps TRBD1 (6 bases). CDR1 is MNHEY, CDR2 SMNVEV, per germline (reference sequence). Trimming cost V 3 bases and J 6 bases, with 14 bases left between them. The CDR3 is 14 residues long. The CDR3 DNA reads as TGTGCCAGCAGTTTCCAGGGACACCACAATGGCTACACCTTC. It yields the protein CASSFQGHHNGYTF.

The chain joins TRBV29-1 to TRBJ1-1; D not certain. V lost 4 bases, J lost 4 bases, and 10 bases lay in between. CDR1 and CDR2 from the germline V gene are SQVTM and ANQGSEA. The CDR3 has 12 amino acids. The CDR3 spells CSVVPGSTEAFF. CDR3 sequence (DNA): TGCAGCGTTGTGCCGGGGAGCACTGAAGCTTTCTTT.